The entry below gives a single T cell receptor (beta chain) sequence along with its context. The sample originates from a study of T cell changes during pregnancy in multiple sclerosis. Repertoires were generated with immunoSEQ multiplex PCR, while TCRdb's copy carries only in-frame clones and drops some. The repertoire holds more than 25,000 clones, with roughly nine tenths as singletons. CDR1 and CDR2 from the germline V gene are PRHDT and FYEKMQ (reference sequence). V was trimmed by 1 base and J by 1 base, leaving 7 bases between them. CDR3 size: 14 residues. The sample in question was CD8+ T cells from peripheral blood mononuclear cells, obtained in the third trimester of pregnancy. The receptor was derived from a female donor with multiple sclerosis, enrolled in a pregnancy study. The rearrangement links TRBV13 to TRBJ1-1; D might be TRBD1 (5 bases). CDR3 bases: TGTGCCAGCAGCTTAGCACAGGCGAACACTGAAGCTTTCTTT. Its translation: CASSLAQANTEAFF.